The clone carrying this TCR beta chain was counted once. This sample is drawn from a study of blood T cell repertoires in COVID-19. Profiling relied on immunoSEQ multiplex PCR, and the TCRdb table lists in-frame clones only, not all of them. Found here are 120,000 to 150,000 clones, almost 90% of them singletons; the top ten hold about 2.3%. Trimming removed 4 bases from V and 1 base from J; junction bases left unmatched: 7. Germline CDR1 is LNHDA and CDR2 is SQIVND (reference sequence). The CDR3 has 19 amino acids. Sequenced sample: peripheral blood. This TCR was recovered from a human donor in a cohort sampled during active COVID-19. This chain links TRBV19 with TRBJ2-1; 16 bases fit TRBD2. The CDR3 loop reads CASSTGTSGRAGSYNEQFF. CDR3 coding DNA: TGTGCCAGTAGTACCGGGACTAGCGGGAGGGCCGGGTCCTACAATGAGCAGTTCTTC.